The 8 T cell receptor beta chains listed next were all sequenced from one sample in a study of post-analysis software for immune sequencing data. Study conclusions and caveats: Comparison of patients with controls showed four or five TRBV segments more frequent in patients, TRBV5-6, TRBV5-1 and TRBV20-1 among them.

These receptors are not linked to any known antigen. Prepared libraries of TCR beta cDNA carried unique molecular identifiers. TCRdb reprocessed the PCR reads with MiXCR, giving one entry per CDR3 protein. The data hold approximately 660,000 distinct CDR3 sequences, with 59% observed a single time. The sample consisted of blood. These receptors all stem from a girl between 2 and 10 years old with multiple sclerosis.

The chain joins TRBV6-4 to TRBJ1-1; D gene ambiguous. Germline V gene data show CDR1 as MRHNA and CDR2 as SNTAGT. V was cut by 0 bases and J by 5 bases, with 10 bases left in between. CDR3 size: 14 residues. CDR3 sequence: CASSDSPFGTEAFF. The CDR3, as DNA: TGTGCCAGCAGTGACTCTCCCTTCGGGACTGAAGCTTTCTTT.

The V gene is TRBV14, the J gene TRBJ1-2; D is possibly TRBD1 (5 bases). The ends were cut back, 4 bases at V and 4 bases at J, with 10 bases in the middle. This CDR3 is built from 13 residues. Germline V lookup: CDR1 SGHDN, CDR2 FVKESK. DNA for the CDR3: TGTGCCAGCAGCCTTGGGAGGGGCTATGGCTACACCTTC. Protein sequence: CASSLGRGYGYTF.

Turning to this clonotype: One end of the junction does not line up with germline, which may come from a read error. The J gene is TRBJ2-3, the V gene TRBV12-3 or TRBV12-4, with D perhaps being TRBD1 or TRBD2 (6 bases each). This CDR3 is built from 18 residues. In DNA, the CDR3 is TGTGCCAGCGGACCAAGGGGGGCCTTCCGAACGTACACAGATGCGCAGTATTTT. Translation gives CASGPRGAFRTYTDAQYF.

The rearrangement links TRBV5-1 to TRBJ2-7; 9 bases agree with TRBD2. Germline assignment: CDR1 SGHRS and CDR2 YFSETQ. The V segment lost 0 bases and the J segment 2 bases; nucleotides outside the gene matches: 6. The length of the CDR3 is 16 residues. Here the CDR3 DNA reads TGCGCCAGCAGCTTGGCCGTGACTAGCGGCACCTACGAGCAGTACTTC. This translates into CASSLAVTSGTYEQYF.

This sequence joins TRBV5-1 and TRBJ2-6, with 8 bases lining up with TRBD1. The V gene's germline CDR1 is SGHRS and CDR2 YFSETQ. Trimming removed 4 bases from V and 1 base from J; junction bases left unmatched: 7. The CDR3 runs 17 residues. DNA for the CDR3: TGCGCCAGCAGCCAGGGACAGGATTCGTCTGGGGCCAACGTCCTGACTTTC. This codes for CASSQGQDSSGANVLTF.

J is TRBJ2-5 and V is TRBV7-9; D is uncertain. Trimming cost V 4 bases and J 5 bases, with 8 bases left between them. Germline loops: CDR1 SEHNR, CDR2 FQNEAQ (reference sequence). The CDR3 totals 12 residues. The CDR3 is CASSSLSETQYF. The CDR3, as DNA: TGTGCCAGCAGCTCCCTATCGGAGACCCAGTACTTC. Drawing the rest from reference TRBV7-9 and TRBJ2-5, the complete variable domain is DTGVSQNPRHKITKRGQNVTFRCDPISEHNRLYWYRQTLGQGPEFLTYFQNEAQLEKSRLLSDRFSAERPKGSFSTLEIQRTEQGDSAMYLCASSSLSETQYFGPGTRLLVL.

The chain is built from TRBV7-6 and TRBJ1-2, with D possibly TRBD1 on 6 matching bases. CDR1 is SGHVS, CDR2 FNYEAQ, per germline. Trimming cost V 4 bases and J 4 bases, with 22 bases left between them. The CDR3 spans 17 residues. This CDR3 reads CASSSYRREDRLYGYTF. DNA of the CDR3: TGTGCCAGCAGCTCATACCGCCGGGAGGACAGACTCTATGGCTACACCTTC.

The genes are TRBV7-2 and TRBJ2-1, with 7 bases fitting TRBD2. CDR1 and CDR2 (germline): SGHTA, FQGNSA. V shed 5 bases and J 4 bases; nucleotides not matched to a gene: 11. This CDR3 is 16 amino acids long. The CDR3 protein is CASSARDYTDYNEQFF. As DNA, the CDR3 is TGTGCCAGCAGCGCCCGGGACTACACGGATTACAATGAGCAGTTCTTC.